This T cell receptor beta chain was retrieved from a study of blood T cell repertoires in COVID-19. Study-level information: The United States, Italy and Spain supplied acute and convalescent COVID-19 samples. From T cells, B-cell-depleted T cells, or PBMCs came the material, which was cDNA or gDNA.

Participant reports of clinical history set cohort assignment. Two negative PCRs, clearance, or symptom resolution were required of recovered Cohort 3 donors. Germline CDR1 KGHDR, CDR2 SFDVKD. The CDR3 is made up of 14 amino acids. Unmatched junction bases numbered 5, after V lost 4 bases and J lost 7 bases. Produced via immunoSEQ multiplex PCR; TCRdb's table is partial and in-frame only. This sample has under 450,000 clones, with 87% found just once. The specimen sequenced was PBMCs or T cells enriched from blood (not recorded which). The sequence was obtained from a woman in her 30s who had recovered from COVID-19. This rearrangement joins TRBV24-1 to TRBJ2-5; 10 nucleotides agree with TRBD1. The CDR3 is CATSDGTGAATQYF. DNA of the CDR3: TGTGCCACCAGTGACGGGACAGGGGCCGCGACCCAGTACTTC.